The 5 T cell receptor beta chains in this list originate from one sample, sequenced in a study of cytomegalovirus exposure and HLA in healthy donors. 13 Jbeta primers and 60 Vbeta primers were used for the PCR. Clones were read by immunoSEQ multiplex PCR, and TCRdb kept only the in-frame ones, dropping some. The table shows over 150,000 clones, with more than 80% occurring only once. Sequenced sample: PBMCs. These receptors were taken from a woman aged 18-35 years in good health and CMV-seronegative.

J is TRBJ2-1 and V is TRBV4-1; no clear D gene. Trimming shortened V by 1 base and J by 9 bases, and 10 bases separated the two germline ends. The CDR3 length is 13 residues. The germline V gene has CDR1 MGHRA and CDR2 YSYEKL. The CDR3 protein is CASSQAAGSEQFF. The CDR3 DNA is TGCGCCAGCAGCCAAGCGGCAGGATCTGAGCAGTTCTTC.

The J gene is TRBJ2-7, the V gene TRBV28; no clear D gene. The V and J ends lost 3 bases and 2 bases respectively, with 14 bases between them. From germline, CDR1 is MDHEN and CDR2 SYDVKM. The CDR3 sequence is 15 residues long. This chain's CDR3 is CASSFSALYTYEQYF. CDR3 nucleotides: TGTGCCAGCAGTTTTTCCGCGCTTTATACCTACGAGCAGTACTTC.

The CDR3 DNA reads TGTGCCAGCAGTTACTCGTACGGCGGCGACGAGCAGTACTTC. The encoded protein is CASSYSYGGDEQYF. The chain is built from TRBV6-6 and TRBJ2-7; D is undetermined. Germline values: CDR1 MNHNY, CDR2 SVGAGI (reference sequence). The CDR3 runs 14 residues. Trimming stripped 0 bases from V and 5 bases from J, with 11 bases between.

The J gene is TRBJ2-7, the V gene TRBV6-5; possibly TRBD1 for D (6 bases). The CDR3 consists of 15 residues. V was clipped by 5 bases and J by 1 base, with 15 bases between them. Germline V lookup: CDR1 MNHEY, CDR2 SVGAGI. The CDR3 loop reads CASSTQGALSYEQYF. The CDR3 DNA reads as TGTGCCAGCAGTACACAGGGAGCACTTTCCTACGAGCAGTACTTC.

The chain recombines TRBV7-9 with TRBJ1-2; D is unresolved. The length of the CDR3 is 15 residues. CDR1 is SEHNR and CDR2 is FQNEAQ in the germline V gene (reference sequence). Trimming left V 5 bases short and J 6 bases short, with 19 bases between. CDR3 in DNA: TGTGCCAGCAGCGGAAGCCAGGTTATGGGCGATGGCTACACCTTC. Protein product: CASSGSQVMGDGYTF.